This entry features one T cell receptor beta chain sequence. What it binds is unknown. These data belong to a study of a mutant IDH1 vaccine in newly diagnosed glioma. Time point defined: week 11, during vaccination. In the vaccine, a single dose held 300 ug of the mutant IDH1 20-mer peptide, along with topical imiquimod. Clones were sequenced by immunoSEQ multiplex PCR, and TCRdb holds only the in-frame ones, with some missing. The profile shows 20,000 to 25,000 clones, about 70% of them singletons. Germline lookup yields CDR1 MGHRA and CDR2 YSYEKL. After removal of 1 base from V and 5 bases from J, the junction contained 16 bases not matched to a gene. The CDR3 has 20 residues. Study-level results: Variations in leading peripheral T cell clonotypes appeared to have no connection with pseudoprogression. Detectable vaccine-induced immune responses arose in 93.3% of patients.

The sequence was collected from a man aged 18 to 30 with glioma. Some clones in this sample may be carry-over from other donors' samples. This rearrangement joins TRBV4-1 to TRBJ2-5; TRBD2 matches at 13 bases. The material sequenced was peripheral blood mononuclear cells (PBMCs), taken from a glioma patient whose treatment included an IDH1 peptide vaccine. CDR3 loop: CASSQGMAGLAGAPWETQYF. The CDR3 nucleotides are TGCGCCAGCAGCCAAGGTATGGCTGGACTAGCGGGGGCCCCCTGGGAGACCCAGTACTTC.